This entry features one TCR beta chain sequence. Its target antigen remains unknown. Qualities for individual bases were not recorded, and no much larger clone is one base off. Using the deep immunoSEQ assay, multiplex PCR amplified TCR CDR3 regions from genomic DNA. Genomic DNA extracted from each cell subset was distributed evenly over all wells of several immunoSEQ 96-well plates, and each plate served as one replicate. For sorted subsets, approximately 200 ng of genomic DNA, equivalent to 25,000 to 30,000 T cell genomes, went into each replicate PCR. Purified libraries were quantified with a Qubit 3.0 fluorometer, sized on a Bioanalyzer 2100, and re-quantified with the KAPA Library Quantification kit. A separate single-read 150-cycle Illumina NextSeq 550 flow cell was used to sequence each immunoSEQ 96-well plate. The paper's processing steps were these. Because only junctional sequences without quality scores were contained in the immunoSEQ output, filtering matching that applied to full-length reads could not be performed. To assign V/J genes and CDR3, sequences were annotated against IMGT germline references using PyIR, a Python wrapper for IgBLAST v1.9. Reads with weak V/J assignments (E-value above 1e-6), missing CDR3, stop codons, out-of-frame junctions, or ambiguous translated residues were removed. A V3J clonotype was defined by an identical inferred V gene, J gene, and CDR3 amino acid sequence. Percentage overlap between repertoires was calculated by dividing the number of shared unique clonotypes by the size of the smaller repertoire. Richness of each repertoire was evaluated using RTK rarefaction, the Chao1 estimator, and Recon v2.1 estimates of unobserved clonotypes. Generation probabilities for all TCRbeta clonotypes obtained by the gDNA method from several donors were computed using OLGA. The table was pulled from immuneACCESS by TCRdb, which kept in-frame rearrangements only. Such tables lose some clones; where checked, under half of the loss comes from unresolved V genes, and the rest has no known cause. V, J and clone size derive from that table, while D and trimming were established from the DNA sequence. Here the sample has approximately 840,000 clones; 96% occur a single time. The leading ten clones occupy about 0.25% of the sample.

The source of the sample is a study of shared clonotypes between healthy human individuals (TCRdb year 2020). Background for the entire study: A few men and a couple of women, aged 18 to 49 years, made up the cohort. For each donor, CD4 naive and CD4 memory were each given three plates, CD8 naive was given two plates, and CD8 memory was given one plate. Per donor, leukapheresis produced somewhere between about 0.85 and 8.9 billion PBMCs. Blood TCR repertoires of a handful of healthy adults were deeply sequenced to estimate repertoire size and the extent of clonotype sharing between individuals. Different laboratories and diverse techniques were used to prepare libraries and sequence TCR repertoires, to increase sequencing depth and limit assay-specific biases.

CDR1 is given as MNHNS and CDR2 as SASEGT, both from the germline V gene. Inclusive of the bounding cysteine and phenylalanine, the CDR3 is 11 residues long. Only the CDR3 part of the read is kept: 33 bases, read in frame from the first base. V is shortened by 8 bases, J by 4 bases, and the region joining them spans 8 bases. The paper's findings and limits, for the study overall: Pairwise subsampling led to the expectation that sequencing depth would affect the degree of clonotype sharing among donors. Estimated clonotype richness was generally larger for naive than for memory subsets. Higher generation probabilities were observed for clonotypes shared by all four sorted-subset donors than for non-shared clonotypes. Rarefaction of sorted-subset datasets indicated incomplete sequencing despite the large sequencing depth. Sampling was limited to blood, and TCR repertoires in tissue likely differ from TCR repertoires in blood. Because the study included a small number of donors, the genetic and exposure-history diversity represented was limited. Across a handful of donors, approximately 4.9% of naive CD4, around 3.5% of naive CD8, about 2% of memory CD4, and approximately 0.4% of memory CD8 clonotypes were shared.

CD8 naive samples were obtained by positive selection for CCR7 among CD45RO-negative cells, yielding a CD45RA+CCR7+ population from which TemRA cells were excluded. Donors were healthy HIV-negative adults with no recently reported acute infections or vaccinations. All donors were Caucasian adults living in Nashville, Tennessee, USA. Blood was collected by leukapheresis, and PBMCs were isolated by Ficoll-Histopaque density gradient centrifugation and then cryopreserved in liquid nitrogen vapor phase. Purity and quantity of every magnetically sorted T cell population were checked by analytical flow cytometry. Genomic DNA was isolated from every sorted fraction and measured by UV absorbance on a Nanodrop 2000c.

The receptor chain draws on TRBV6-1 and TRBJ2-5; a weak D assignment points to TRBD2 (6 bases agree). The sequence derives from a man in his thirties or forties in good health. Source material: naive CD8+ T cells sorted from blood. The cell subset or site label on this specimen signifies: CD45RA+CCR7+. The nucleotide sequence reads as follows: TGTGCCAGCGGGGGGTTAGAGACCCAGTACTTC. The encoded protein is CASGGLETQYF.